This TCR beta chain comes out of a study of cytomegalovirus exposure and HLA in healthy donors. Findings and caveats of the study: With DRB1 most and HLA-C fewest, TCR association rates differed between HLA loci in a later analysis.

The CDR3 covers 18 residues. CDR1 is SNHLY and CDR2 is FYNNEI in the germline V gene. V shed 3 bases and J 3 bases; nucleotides not matched to a gene: 12. It was with 60 Vbeta and 13 Jbeta primers that the PCR ran. Data came from immunoSEQ multiplex PCR; TCRdb stores just in-frame clones and leaves some out. This sample yields roughly 150,000 clones, of which roughly three quarters are seen a single time; approximately 14% belongs to the top ten. Samples came from healthy bone marrow donors. Regarding this clone: Antigen unknown.

The TCR originated in a woman in her 40s in good health and CMV-seronegative. The chain joins TRBV2 to TRBJ2-5; 11 bases line up with TRBD2. Sequenced sample: PBMCs. CDR3 bases: TGTGCCAGCAGTGATAGGGGGGCTAGCGGGGGGATAAAAGAGACCCAGTACTTC. The encoded protein is CASSDRGASGGIKETQYF.